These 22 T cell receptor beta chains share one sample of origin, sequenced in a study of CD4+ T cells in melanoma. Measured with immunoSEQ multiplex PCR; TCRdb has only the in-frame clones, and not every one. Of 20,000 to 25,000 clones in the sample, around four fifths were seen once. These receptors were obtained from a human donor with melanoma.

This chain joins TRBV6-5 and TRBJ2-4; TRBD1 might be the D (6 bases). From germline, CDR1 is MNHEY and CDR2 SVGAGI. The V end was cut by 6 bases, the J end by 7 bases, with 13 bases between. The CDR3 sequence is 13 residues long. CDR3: CASRQTGLNIQYF. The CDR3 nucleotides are TGTGCCAGCAGGCAAACAGGGTTGAACATTCAGTACTTC.

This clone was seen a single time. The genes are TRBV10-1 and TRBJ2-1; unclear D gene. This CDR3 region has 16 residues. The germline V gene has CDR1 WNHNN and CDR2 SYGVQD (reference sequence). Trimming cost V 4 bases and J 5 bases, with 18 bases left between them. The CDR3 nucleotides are TGCGCCAGCAGTGTGCCGGGCCGCTCGGGTAACAATGAGCAGTTCTTC. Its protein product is CASSVPGRSGNNEQFF.

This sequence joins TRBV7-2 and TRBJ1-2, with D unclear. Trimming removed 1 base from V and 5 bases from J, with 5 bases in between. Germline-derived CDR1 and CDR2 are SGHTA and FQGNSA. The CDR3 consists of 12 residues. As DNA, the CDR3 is TGTGCCAGCAGCTTAGAAGGGTATGGCTACACCTTC. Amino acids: CASSLEGYGYTF.

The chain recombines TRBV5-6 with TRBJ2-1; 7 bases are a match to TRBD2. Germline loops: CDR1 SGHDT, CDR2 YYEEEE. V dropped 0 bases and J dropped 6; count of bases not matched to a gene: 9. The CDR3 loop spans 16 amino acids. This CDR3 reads CASSLGLAAIINEQFF. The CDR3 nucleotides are TGTGCCAGCAGCTTGGGACTAGCAGCGATTATCAATGAGCAGTTCTTC.

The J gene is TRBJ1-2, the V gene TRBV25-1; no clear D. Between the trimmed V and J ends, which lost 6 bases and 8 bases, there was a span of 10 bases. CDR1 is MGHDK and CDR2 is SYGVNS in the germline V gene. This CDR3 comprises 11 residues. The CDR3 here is CASRSLGGYTF. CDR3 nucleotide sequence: TGTGCCAGCAGGTCCCTGGGAGGCTACACCTTC.

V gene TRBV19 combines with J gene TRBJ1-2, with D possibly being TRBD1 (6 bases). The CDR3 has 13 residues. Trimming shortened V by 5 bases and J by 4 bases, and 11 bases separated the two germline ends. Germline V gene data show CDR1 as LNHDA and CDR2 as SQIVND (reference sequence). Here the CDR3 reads CASSAQGGYGYTF. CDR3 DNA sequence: TGTGCCAGTAGTGCACAGGGCGGCTATGGCTACACCTTC.

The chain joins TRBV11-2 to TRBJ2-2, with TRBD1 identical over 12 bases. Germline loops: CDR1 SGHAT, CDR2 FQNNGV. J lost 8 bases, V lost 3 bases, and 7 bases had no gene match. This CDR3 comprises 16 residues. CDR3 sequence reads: CASSLGQGAGDGELFF. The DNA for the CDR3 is TGTGCCAGCAGCTTGGGACAGGGGGCCGGCGATGGGGAGCTGTTTTTT.

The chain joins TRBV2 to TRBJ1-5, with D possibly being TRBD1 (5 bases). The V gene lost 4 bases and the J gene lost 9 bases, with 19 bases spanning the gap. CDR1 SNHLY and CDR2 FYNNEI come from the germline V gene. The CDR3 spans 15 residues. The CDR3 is CASSVQGSPSVPQHF. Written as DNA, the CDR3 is TGTGCCAGCAGTGTGCAGGGTAGCCCGTCGGTGCCCCAGCATTTT.

The CDR3 loop reads CASKPTGPARPQHF. In nucleotides, the CDR3 is TGTGCCAGTAAACCGACGGGACCTGCGAGGCCCCAGCATTTT. The chain uses TRBV2 and TRBJ1-5, with D possibly being TRBD1 (5 bases). The CDR3 contains 14 residues. V gave up 9 bases and J gave up 9 bases, with 21 bases separating them. The germline V gene encodes CDR1 SNHLY and CDR2 FYNNEI.

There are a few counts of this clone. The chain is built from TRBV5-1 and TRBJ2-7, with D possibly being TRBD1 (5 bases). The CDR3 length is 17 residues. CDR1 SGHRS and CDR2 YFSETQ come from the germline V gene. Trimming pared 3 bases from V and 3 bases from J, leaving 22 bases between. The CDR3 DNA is TGCGCCAGCAGCTGGGGTTTCGGTGTTGGGGCCAGCTACGAGCAGTACTTC. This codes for CASSWGFGVGASYEQYF.

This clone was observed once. The CDR3 spells CASSLPGAGEHNEQFF. CDR3 coding DNA: TGTGCCAGCAGCCTCCCAGGAGCGGGGGAGCACAATGAGCAGTTCTTC. V is TRBV11-3 and J is TRBJ2-1; 8 bases are shared with TRBD2. The CDR3 consists of 16 residues. V was pared by 5 bases and J by 5 bases, with 11 bases of the junction left unmatched. Germline assignment: CDR1 SGHNT and CDR2 YENEEA.

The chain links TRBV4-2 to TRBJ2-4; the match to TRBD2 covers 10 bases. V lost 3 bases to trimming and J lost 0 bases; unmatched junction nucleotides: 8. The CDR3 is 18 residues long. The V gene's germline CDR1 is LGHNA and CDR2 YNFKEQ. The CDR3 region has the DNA TGTGCCAGCAGCCAGTGGGGGGAGCGGGGGGGAGCCAAAAACATTCAGTACTTC. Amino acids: CASSQWGERGGAKNIQYF.

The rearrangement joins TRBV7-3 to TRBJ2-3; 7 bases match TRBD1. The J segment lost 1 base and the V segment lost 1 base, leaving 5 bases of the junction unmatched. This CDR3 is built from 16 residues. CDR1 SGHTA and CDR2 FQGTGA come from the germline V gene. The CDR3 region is CASSLIPGQRTDTQYF. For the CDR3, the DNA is TGTGCCAGCAGCTTAATCCCGGGACAGCGCACAGATACGCAGTATTTT.

Here the CDR3 DNA reads TGTGCCACCTCCCCTGCGGGCACTGAAGCTTTCTTT. This gives the protein CATSPAGTEAFF. This rearrangement joins TRBV19 to TRBJ1-1; D unresolved. The V end was cut by 10 bases, the J end by 4 bases, with 13 bases between. The CDR3 has 12 amino acids. Germline lookup yields CDR1 LNHDA and CDR2 SQIVND (reference sequence).

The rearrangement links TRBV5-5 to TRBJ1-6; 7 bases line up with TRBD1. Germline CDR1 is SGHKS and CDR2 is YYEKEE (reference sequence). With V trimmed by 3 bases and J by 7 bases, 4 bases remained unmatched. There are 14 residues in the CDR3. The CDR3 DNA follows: TGTGCCAGCAGCTCACCAGGGGGGAATTCACCCCTCCACTTT. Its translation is CASSSPGGNSPLHF.

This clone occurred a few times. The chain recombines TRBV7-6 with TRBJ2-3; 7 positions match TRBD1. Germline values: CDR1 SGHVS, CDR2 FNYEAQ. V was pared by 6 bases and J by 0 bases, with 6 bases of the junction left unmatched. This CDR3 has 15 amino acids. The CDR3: CASRIGQESTDTQYF. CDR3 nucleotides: TGTGCCAGCAGGATTGGACAGGAGAGCACAGATACGCAGTATTTT.

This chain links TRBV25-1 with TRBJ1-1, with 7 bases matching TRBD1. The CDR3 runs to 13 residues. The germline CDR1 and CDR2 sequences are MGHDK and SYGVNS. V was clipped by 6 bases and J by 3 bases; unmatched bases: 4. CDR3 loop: CASRDRRDTEAFF. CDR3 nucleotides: TGTGCCAGCAGGGACAGGCGTGACACTGAAGCTTTCTTT.

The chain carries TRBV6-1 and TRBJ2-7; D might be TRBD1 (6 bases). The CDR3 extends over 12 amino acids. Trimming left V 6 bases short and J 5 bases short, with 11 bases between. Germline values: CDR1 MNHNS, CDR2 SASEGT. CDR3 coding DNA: TGTGCCAGCAGGGCAGGGGCCCACGAGCAGTACTTC. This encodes CASRAGAHEQYF.

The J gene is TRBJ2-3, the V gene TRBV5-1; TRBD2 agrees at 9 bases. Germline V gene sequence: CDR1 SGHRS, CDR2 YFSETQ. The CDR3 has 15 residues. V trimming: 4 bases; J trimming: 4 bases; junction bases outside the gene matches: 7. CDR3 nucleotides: TGCGCCAGCAGCCCATCCAGCGGGGGGTCAGATACGCAGTATTTT. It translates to CASSPSSGGSDTQYF.

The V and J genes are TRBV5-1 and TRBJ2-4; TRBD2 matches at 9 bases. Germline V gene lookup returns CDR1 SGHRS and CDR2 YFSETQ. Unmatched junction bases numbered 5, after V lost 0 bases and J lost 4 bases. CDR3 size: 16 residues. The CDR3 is CASSLAGAGGKNIQYF. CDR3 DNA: TGCGCCAGCAGCTTGGCCGGGGCGGGGGGGAAAAACATTCAGTACTTC.

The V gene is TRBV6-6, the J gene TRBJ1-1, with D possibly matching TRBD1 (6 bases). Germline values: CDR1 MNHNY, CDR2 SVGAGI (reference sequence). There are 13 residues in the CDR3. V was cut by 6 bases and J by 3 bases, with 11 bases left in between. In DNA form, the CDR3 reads TGTGCCAGCAGGTGGGAGGGGGACACTGAAGCTTTCTTT. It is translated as CASRWEGDTEAFF.

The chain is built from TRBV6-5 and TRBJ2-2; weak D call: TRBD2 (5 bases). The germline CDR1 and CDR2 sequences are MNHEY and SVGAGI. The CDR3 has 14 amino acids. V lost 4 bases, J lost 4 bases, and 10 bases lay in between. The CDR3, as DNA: TGTGCCAGCAGTTTCGGACTTGGCACCGGGGAGCTGTTTTTT. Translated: CASSFGLGTGELFF.